The 32 T cell receptor beta chains below come from one sample, sequenced in a study of T cells in Graves' hyperthyroidism and ophthalmopathy. TCR beta CDR3 sequences were amplified from RNA transcripts. Carried out on the TCR CDR3, a first-round RT-PCR used the HTBI primer set. TCRdb called the multiplex PCR reads again in MiXCR, with one record for every CDR3 protein. The sample carries around 540,000 distinct CDR3 sequences, more than 15% recorded once. Sequencing was performed on blood. These receptor sequences come from a woman between 25 and 40 years old with Graves' ophthalmopathy.

The CDR3 bases are TGTGCCAGCAGCTTATTTGTGGCCCGGTTCAGTGACACTGAAGCTTTCTTT. Translation: CASSLFVARFSDTEAFF. The J gene is TRBJ1-1, the V gene TRBV7-3; no definite D call. With 2 bases removed from V and 3 bases from J, the gap between germline ends came to 19 bases. The CDR3 runs to 17 residues. Germline CDR1 SGHTA, CDR2 FQGTGA.

The chain joins TRBV12-3 or TRBV12-4 to TRBJ2-3; a weak D match, TRBD1 (6 bases). CDR3 length equals 15 residues. The V end lost 5 bases, the J end lost 2 bases, and 14 bases lay between the germline ends. For the CDR3, the DNA is TGTGCCAGCAGTCCCCCGGACAGATTCACAGATACGCAGTATTTT. Encoded protein: CASSPPDRFTDTQYF.

This clonotype was found a few times. The chain combines TRBV4-2 with TRBJ2-1; a possible D gene is TRBD2 (5 bases). Trimming removed 2 bases from V and 7 bases from J, with 15 bases in between. The CDR3 length is 15 residues. Germline values: CDR1 LGHNA, CDR2 YNFKEQ. CDR3 coding DNA: TGTGCCAGCAGCCAAACGGGGTCCCTAATGAATGAGCAGTTCTTC. Its translation is CASSQTGSLMNEQFF.

This clonotype was counted ten times or more. The rearrangement links TRBV7-3 to TRBJ1-2, with 8 bases fitting TRBD1. The CDR3 consists of 18 residues. The junction had 18 bases not matched to a gene; V was cut back by 5 bases and J by 4 bases. Germline V gene data show CDR1 as SGHTA and CDR2 as FQGTGA. CDR3 in DNA: TGTGCCAGCAGCCCAACGCCGGGGGCAGGGGGCGCCGGCTATGGCTACACCTTC. Translation: CASSPTPGAGGAGYGYTF. The full variable domain, rest sourced from reference TRBV7-3 and TRBJ1-2, is GAGVSQTPSNKVTEKGKYVELRCDPISGHTALYWYRQSLGQGPEFLIYFQGTGAADDSGLPNDRFFAVRPEGSVSTLKIQRTERGDSAVYLCASSPTPGAGGAGYGYTFGSGTRLTVV.

This clonotype was seen more than once but under ten times. No conserved phenylalanine or tryptophan is present at the end of the CDR3, so a read error is the likely explanation. This chain joins TRBV11-2 and TRBJ1-1; D is unresolved. The CDR3 is 11 residues long. Trimming left V 3 bases short and J 1 base short, with 0 bases between. The V gene's germline CDR1 is SGHAT and CDR2 FQNNGV. The CDR3 DNA reads as TGTGCCAGCAGCTTGAACACTGAAGCTTTCTCT. This translates into CASSLNTEAFS.

The V gene is TRBV18, the J gene TRBJ1-4; D is possibly TRBD1 (6 bases). The CDR3 length is 16 residues. V lost 3 bases and J lost 10, with 21 bases in between. Germline assignment: CDR1 KGHSH and CDR2 LQKENI. In nucleotides, the CDR3 is TGTGCCAGCTCACCCCGTCCCCTGGACAGCGATGTAAAACTGTTTTTT. It translates to CASSPRPLDSDVKLFF.

The chain employs TRBV20-1 and TRBJ1-1, with D perhaps TRBD1 (5 bases). Trimming removed 3 bases from V and 6 bases from J, with 14 bases in between. This CDR3 comprises 13 residues. CDR1 and CDR2 from the germline V gene are DFQATT and SNEGSKA (reference sequence). CDR3 region: CSASSGKDAEAFF. CDR3 nucleotide sequence: TGCAGTGCTAGCTCAGGGAAGGACGCTGAAGCTTTCTTT.

The gene calls are TRBV12-3 or TRBV12-4 and TRBJ2-1, with D hard to call. Trimming stripped 5 bases from V and 1 base from J, with 15 bases between. This CDR3 spans 16 amino acids. The DNA for the CDR3 is TGTGCCAGCAGTGTAGGGCAGCGAAATTCCTACAATGAGCAGTTCTTC. Translation gives CASSVGQRNSYNEQFF.

The sample holds a few counts of this clonotype. The chain links TRBV30 to TRBJ2-2, with D unclear. CDR3 length equals 12 residues. Germline values: CDR1 GTSNPN, CDR2 SVGIG (reference sequence). V was shortened by 0 bases and J by 7 bases, with 6 bases between the two germline ends. CDR3 DNA: TGTGCCTGGAGTGTATATGGCGGGGAGCTGTTTTTT. Its protein product is CAWSVYGGELFF. Combining the CDR3 with reference TRBV30 and TRBJ2-2 gives the whole variable domain SQTIHQWPATLVQPVGSPLSLECTVEGTSNPNLYWYRQAAGRGLQLLFYSVGIGQISSEVPQNLSASRPQDRQFILSSKKLLLSDSGFYLCAWSVYGGELFFGEGSRLTVL.

There are many counts of this clonotype. The chain uses TRBV7-9 and TRBJ2-5; tentatively, D is TRBD1 (6 bases). This CDR3 comprises 15 residues. Germline V gives CDR1 SEHNR, CDR2 FQNEAQ (reference sequence). Trimming took 5 bases from V and 5 from J, leaving 18 bases between them. In DNA form, the CDR3 reads TGTGCCAGCAGCCCTGACGGACCAAGGGGGGAGACCCAGTACTTC. It is translated as CASSPDGPRGETQYF.

In this sample, this clonotype turned up many times. The chain couples TRBV10-3 to TRBJ2-1; 10 nucleotides align to TRBD1. This CDR3 has 15 amino acids. After removal of 7 bases from V and 9 bases from J, the junction contained 12 bases not matched to a gene. The germline V gene encodes CDR1 ENHRY and CDR2 SYGVKD. CDR3 in amino acids: CAITKEGQGFIEQFF. CDR3 coding DNA: TGTGCCATCACTAAAGAGGGACAGGGGTTTATTGAGCAGTTCTTC.

This clonotype was seen ten or more times. This rearrangement joins TRBV7-2 to TRBJ2-5; D is perhaps TRBD2 (6 bases). Trimming left V 3 bases short and J 5 bases short, with 13 bases between. Germline values: CDR1 SGHTA, CDR2 FQGNSA. The CDR3 loop spans 14 amino acids. CDR3 coding DNA: TGTGCCAGCAGCTTCGGGGGTCTGAGGGAGACCCAGTACTTC. Translating it yields CASSFGGLRETQYF.

The sample holds many counts of this clonotype. The genes are TRBV11-3 and TRBJ2-3; D unclear. In germline, CDR1 is SGHNT, CDR2 YENEEA. The ends were cut back, 3 bases at V and 3 bases at J, with 7 bases in the middle. The CDR3 totals 13 residues. CDR3: CASSFLGTDTQYF. The CDR3 nucleotides are TGTGCCAGCAGCTTCTTAGGGACAGATACGCAGTATTTT.

This clonotype was counted ten times or more. The gene calls are TRBV20-1 and TRBJ1-1; perhaps TRBD1 as D (6 bases). Germline V gene lookup returns CDR1 DFQATT and CDR2 SNEGSKA (reference sequence). Trimming stripped 2 bases from V and 3 bases from J, with 13 bases between. The CDR3 length is 14 residues. The chain's CDR3 is CSARSTGLDTEAFF. CDR3 bases: TGCAGTGCTAGATCCACAGGGCTGGACACTGAAGCTTTCTTT.

This clonotype was counted only a few times. This chain connects TRBV30 to TRBJ2-7; 9 bases fit TRBD2. CDR1 is GTSNPN and CDR2 is SVGIG in the germline V gene (reference sequence). This CDR3 comprises 19 residues. After removal of 5 bases from V and 0 bases from J, the junction contained 20 bases not matched to a gene. The CDR3 protein is CAWSNIGGFGGRVSYEQYF. The CDR3 region has the DNA TGTGCCTGGTCAAATATCGGGGGCTTCGGCGGGAGGGTCTCCTACGAGCAGTACTTC.

Many counts were recorded for this clonotype. This chain connects TRBV29-1 to TRBJ2-7; D possibly corresponds to TRBD2 (5 bases). V dropped 0 bases and J dropped 7 bases, with 28 bases sitting between them. This CDR3 spans 18 amino acids. The germline gives CDR1 SQVTM, CDR2 ANQGSEA. The CDR3 loop reads CSVEDGDIWGTEGAEQYF. The DNA for the CDR3 is TGCAGCGTTGAAGACGGGGATATTTGGGGAACCGAGGGTGCTGAGCAGTACTTC.

Points on this clonotype: A much larger clone sits a single nucleotide away, making a read error possible. As DNA, the CDR3 is TGTGCCAGCAGGCCCACAGGGTTTGGTATGCAGACCCAGTACTTC. Translating it yields CASRPTGFGMQTQYF. V usage is TRBV12-3 or TRBV12-4 and J usage is TRBJ2-5; tentatively, D is TRBD1 (6 bases). The CDR3 is made up of 15 amino acids. Trimming pared 6 bases from V and 6 bases from J, leaving 20 bases between.

This rearrangement joins TRBV4-2 to TRBJ2-7; TRBD1 agrees at 9 bases. The CDR3 loop spans 16 amino acids. CDR1 is LGHNA and CDR2 is YNFKEQ in the germline V gene. Trimming took 4 bases from V and 3 from J; bases not matched to a gene: 10. Here the CDR3 reads CASSPRSGQGDYEQYF. The CDR3 coding sequence is TGTGCCAGCAGCCCCCGGTCGGGACAGGGAGACTACGAGCAGTACTTC.

Ten or more counts support this clonotype. V gene TRBV27 combines with J gene TRBJ2-7; 9 bases fit TRBD1. This CDR3 has 15 residues. Trimming took 5 bases from V and 2 from J; bases not matched to a gene: 7. Per the germline V gene, CDR1 is MNHEY and CDR2 is SMNVEV (reference sequence). The chain's CDR3 is CASSNGQGSTYEQYF. The CDR3 DNA follows: TGTGCCAGCAGTAATGGACAGGGGAGCACCTACGAGCAGTACTTC.

V usage is TRBV25-1 and J usage is TRBJ2-6; 8 bases are shared with TRBD1. The CDR3 loop spans 21 amino acids. Germline CDR1 reads MGHDK; CDR2 reads SYGVNS. V was pared by 4 bases and J by 0 bases, with 17 bases of the junction left unmatched. CDR3: CASSGTTGTGHLNSGANVLTF. The CDR3, as DNA: TGTGCCAGCAGTGGGACAACCGGGACAGGCCACTTAAACTCTGGGGCCAACGTCCTGACTTTC.

A few counts support this clonotype. V and J are TRBV5-1 and TRBJ2-3; D remains ambiguous. Germline assignment: CDR1 SGHRS and CDR2 YFSETQ. V was pared by 6 bases and J by 0 bases, with 8 bases between. This CDR3 is 13 amino acids long. Here the CDR3 DNA reads TGCGCCAGCACTAGGAAGAGCACAGATACGCAGTATTTT. Encoded protein: CASTRKSTDTQYF.

This chain links TRBV4-2 with TRBJ2-7; 12 bases are a match to TRBD2. Unmatched junction bases numbered 7, after V lost 1 base and J lost 3 bases. This CDR3 is built from 17 residues. The germline V gene has CDR1 LGHNA and CDR2 YNFKEQ. The CDR3 DNA reads as TGTGCCAGCAGCCAAGGCGGGGAGACTAGCGGGAGCTACGAGCAGTACTTC. Translating it yields CASSQGGETSGSYEQYF.

This clonotype has a count of ten or more. The chain combines TRBV3-1 with TRBJ2-7; D remains ambiguous. CDR3 size: 13 residues. Germline V CDR1 and CDR2: LGHDT, YNNKEL (reference sequence). Deletions cut 0 bases from V and 5 bases from J, with 8 bases between. The CDR3, as DNA: TGTGCCAGCAGCCAAGATCGAAGCCACGAGCAGTACTTC. It specifies CASSQDRSHEQYF.

This clonotype was counted ten times or more. This sequence joins TRBV5-1 and TRBJ2-5; TRBD2 aligns across 9 bases. The CDR3 runs 13 residues. The germline gives CDR1 SGHRS, CDR2 YFSETQ. Germline trimming cut 4 bases from V and 5 bases from J; bases unmatched to any gene: 3. The CDR3 loop reads CASSGTSTETQYF. CDR3 in DNA: TGCGCCAGCAGCGGGACTAGCACGGAGACCCAGTACTTC.

There are many counts of this clonotype. V and J are TRBV20-1 and TRBJ2-7; 9 bases align to TRBD2. The CDR3 consists of 13 residues. Germline CDR1 and CDR2: DFQATT and SNEGSKA (reference sequence). The ends lost 5 bases at V and 3 bases at J; junction bases unmatched: 5. Here the CDR3 reads CSAATSGYYEQYF. The CDR3, as DNA: TGCAGTGCTGCGACTAGCGGATACTACGAGCAGTACTTC.

This clonotype appeared many times. The rearrangement uses TRBV28 and TRBJ2-4; perhaps TRBD2 as D (6 bases). V lost 3 bases and J lost 2, with 8 bases in between. Germline V CDR1 and CDR2: MDHEN, SYDVKM. The CDR3 totals 14 residues. DNA of the CDR3: TGTGCCAGCAGTTTGGAGGGGACCAAAAACATTCAGTACTTC. Translated, it gives CASSLEGTKNIQYF.

V and J are TRBV6-1 and TRBJ2-2, with D possibly TRBD2 on 5 matching bases. The CDR3 length is 15 residues. Germline assignment: CDR1 MNHNS and CDR2 SASEGT. Between the trimmed V and J ends, which lost 5 bases and 6 bases, there was a span of 16 bases. The DNA for the CDR3 is TGTGCCAGCAGTCCCGAGGGTTCTTTGTCCGGGGAGCTGTTTTTT. Encoded protein: CASSPEGSLSGELFF.

This clonotype was detected many times. The rearrangement joins TRBV7-2 to TRBJ2-7; D unclear. The V end lost 4 bases, the J end lost 5 bases, and 9 bases lay between the germline ends. The CDR3 runs 12 residues. From germline, CDR1 is SGHTA and CDR2 FQGNSA. The DNA of the CDR3 is TGTGCCAGCAGCTCGAGAGCCCACGAGCAGTACTTC. Amino acid sequence: CASSSRAHEQYF. Supplemented by reference TRBV7-2 and TRBJ2-7, the full variable domain reads GAGVSQSPSNKVTEKGKDVELRCDPISGHTALYWYRQSLGQGLEFLIYFQGNSAPDKSGLPSDRFSAERTGGSVSTLTIQRTQQEDSAVYLCASSSRAHEQYFGPGTRLTVT.

This clonotype was observed a handful of times. The chain joins TRBV5-6 to TRBJ1-1; a possible D gene is TRBD1 (5 bases). The germline V and J ends were trimmed by 0 bases and 6 bases, with 12 bases remaining between them. Per the germline V gene, CDR1 is SGHDT and CDR2 is YYEEEE. The CDR3 is made up of 14 amino acids. CDR3 DNA: TGTGCCAGCAGCTTGGGGGGCGCGGTCGCTGAAGCTTTCTTT. Protein sequence: CASSLGGAVAEAFF.

This clonotype has a count of ten or more. The CDR3 coding sequence is TGTGCCAGCAGTTTTTTGGGGGAAAGAGCTTTCTTT. Its protein is CASSFLGERAFF. V is TRBV12-3 or TRBV12-4 and J is TRBJ1-1; TRBD1 is a possible D gene (5 bases). This CDR3 has 12 amino acids. Trimming stripped 3 bases from V and 10 bases from J, with 12 bases between.

This clonotype has a count of ten or more. V is TRBV6-2 or TRBV6-3 and J is TRBJ2-7; TRBD1 matches at 10 bases. Trimming took 4 bases from V and 7 from J; bases not matched to a gene: 7. Germline-derived CDR1 and CDR2 are MNHEY and SVGEGT. This CDR3 comprises 14 residues. The CDR3 sequence: CASSFDRGRREQYF. Written as DNA, the CDR3 is TGTGCCAGCAGTTTCGACAGGGGGCGGAGAGAGCAGTACTTC.

The chain recombines TRBV14 with TRBJ1-3; tentative D call: TRBD1 (5 bases). The CDR3 consists of 15 residues. CDR1 is SGHDN and CDR2 is FVKESK in the germline V gene. Trimming stripped 3 bases from V and 2 bases from J, with 11 bases between. This CDR3 reads CASSQSAGAGNTIYF. In DNA, the CDR3 is TGTGCCAGCAGCCAGTCCGCGGGGGCTGGAAACACCATATATTTT.